Included here is one T cell receptor beta chain sequence, with context. The table lists this clone with a count of one. Its antigen is not yet known. It has no much larger one-base neighbor in the sample; base qualities were not kept. Using the deep immunoSEQ assay, multiplex PCR amplified TCR CDR3 regions from genomic DNA. For each cell subset, the extracted genomic DNA was distributed evenly across all wells of several immunoSEQ 96-well plates, and each plate served as one replicate. Each replicate PCR for sorted subsets received around 210 ng genomic DNA, equal to about 30,000 T cell genomes. Purified libraries were measured with a Qubit 3.0 fluorometer, size-checked on a Bioanalyzer 2100, and measured again with the KAPA Library Quantification kit. Every immunoSEQ 96-well plate was sequenced on a dedicated single-read 150-cycle Illumina NextSeq 550 flow cell. The authors processed their data as follows. The immunoSEQ output contained only junctional sequences without quality scores, so filtering could not match that applied to full-length reads. To assign V/J genes and CDR3, sequences were annotated against IMGT germline references using PyIR, a Python wrapper for IgBLAST v1.9. Any read was removed if the V/J assignment was weak (E-value above 1e-6), the CDR3 was missing, or the read contained stop codons, out-of-frame junctions, or ambiguous translated residues. V3J clonotypes were defined by identical inferred V gene, J gene, and CDR3 amino acid sequence. Percentage overlap between repertoires was computed as shared unique clonotypes divided by the size of the smaller repertoire. RTK rarefaction, the Chao1 estimator, and Recon v2.1 estimates of unobserved clonotypes were used to assess repertoire richness. For all TCRbeta clonotypes obtained by the gDNA method from a few donors, generation probabilities were computed with OLGA. Entries here come from immuneACCESS through TCRdb and include only in-frame sequences with V and J called. Some clones fail to appear in such tables; in the studies checked, an unresolved V gene covers under half of the shortfall, and the cause of the remainder is unknown. That table supplies the V and J calls and clone size; D and trimming were determined from the DNA. This sample comprises over 750,000 clones, around 96% of them detected only once. Of the sample, under 0.25% falls within the top ten clones.

The data were obtained in a study of shared clonotypes between healthy human individuals (dated by TCRdb to 2018 to 2021). With regard to the full study: A few men and two women, aged 18 to 49 years, made up the cohort. For each donor, CD4 naive and CD4 memory were each run on three plates, CD8 naive on two plates, and CD8 memory on one plate. Blood TCR repertoires of roughly 5 healthy adults were deeply sequenced to estimate repertoire size and the extent of clonotype sharing between individuals. Libraries were prepared and TCR repertoires were sequenced by different laboratories using diverse techniques, in order to increase sequencing depth and limit assay-specific biases. Between about 0.94 and 8.9 billion PBMCs per donor were obtained by leukapheresis. General study outcomes and caveats: Because the study included only a small number of donors, the genetic and exposure-history diversity represented was limited. When four donors were compared, the shared fraction of clonotypes was about 5.4% for naive CD4, approximately 3.3% for naive CD8, more than 2% for memory CD4, and under 0.5% for memory CD8. Only blood was sampled, and tissue TCR repertoires likely differ from those in blood. Rarefaction of sorted-subset datasets indicated incomplete sequencing despite the large sequencing depth. Larger estimated clonotype richness was generally found for naive subsets than for memory subsets. Higher generation probabilities were observed for clonotypes shared by all four sorted-subset donors than for non-shared clonotypes. Pairwise subsampling led to the expectation that sequencing depth would affect the degree of clonotype sharing among donors.

CD8 naive samples were obtained by positive selection for CCR7 among CD45RO-negative cells, yielding a CD45RA+CCR7+ population from which TemRA cells were excluded. The donors were healthy, HIV-negative adults who had no recently reported acute infections or vaccinations. Only Caucasian adults living in Nashville, Tennessee, USA were represented among the donors. Blood was obtained by leukapheresis, after which PBMCs were separated by Ficoll-Histopaque density gradient centrifugation and cryopreserved in liquid nitrogen vapor phase. Purity and quantity of every magnetically sorted T cell population were checked by analytical flow cytometry. From each sorted fraction, genomic DNA was isolated and quantified by UV absorbance on a Nanodrop 2000c. Trimming at the junction amounts to 4 bases on V and 0 bases on J, and the germline ends lie 22 bases apart. Including the terminal cysteine and phenylalanine, the CDR3 comprises 18 residues. CDR3 DNA only is kept here, 54 bases in frame from base 1. CDR1 and CDR2 were assigned from the germline V gene as LGHNA and YSLEER.

Specimen: naive CD8+ T cells sorted from blood. The sample's cell subset or site label, in plain terms: CD45RA+CCR7+. The receptor chain draws on TRBV4-3 and TRBJ2-7; the D gene is not confidently resolved. The TCR comes from a man aged 25-45 years in good health. The CDR3 region has the sequence CASSPQVPQTFYSYEQYF. The DNA sequence reads TGCGCCAGCAGCCCTCAAGTCCCCCAGACTTTTTACTCCTACGAGCAGTACTTC.